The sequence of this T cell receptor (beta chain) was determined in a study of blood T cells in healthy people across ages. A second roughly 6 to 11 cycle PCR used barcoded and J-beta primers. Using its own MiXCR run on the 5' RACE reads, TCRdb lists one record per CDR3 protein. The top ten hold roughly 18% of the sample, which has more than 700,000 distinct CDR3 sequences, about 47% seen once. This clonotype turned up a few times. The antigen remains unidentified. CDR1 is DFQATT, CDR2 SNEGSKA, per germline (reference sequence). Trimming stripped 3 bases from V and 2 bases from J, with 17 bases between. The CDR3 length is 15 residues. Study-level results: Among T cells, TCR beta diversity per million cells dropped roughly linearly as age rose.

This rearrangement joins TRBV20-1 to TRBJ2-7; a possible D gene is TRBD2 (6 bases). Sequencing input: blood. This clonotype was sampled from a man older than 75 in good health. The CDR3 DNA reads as TGCAGTGCTAGGGACGCCGGGACTGGAGCCTACGAGCAGTACTTC. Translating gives CSARDAGTGAYEQYF.